This T cell receptor beta chain was captured by sequencing in a study of blood T cell repertoires in COVID-19 (dated by TCRdb to about 2020). About the study as a whole: Samples covering the acute and convalescent phases of COVID-19 were provided by collaborators in the United States, Italy and Spain. Deeply sampled blood TCRbeta repertoires from subjects exposed to, actively infected with, or recovered from COVID-19 were included in the dataset. The samples were drawn from two sources: the first 160 participants of the ongoing ImmuneRACE study, and 1,254 subjects contributed by 6 global collaborators. Nearly every sample came with metadata listing a de-identified subject ID, COVID-19 status, age in years and sex. The material from the prospective study consisted of cDNA or gDNA derived from T cells, B-cell-depleted T cells, or PBMCs. Where available, HLA class I and class II types were obtained from metadata supplied by the sample provider rather than from assay-based typing. A freely available public database, intended as a resource for researchers studying the immune response to SARS-CoV-2, is where the repertoires were released. Broader findings and caveats from the paper: The quantity of clinical and demographic metadata differed by source and by participant and was supplied without curation.

TCRbeta CDR3 regions were amplified from genomic DNA by means of the immunoSEQ Assay, a bias-controlled multiplex PCR. The published analysis was carried out like this. Within the assay, amplification of reference gene primers was used to estimate how many nucleated cells each sample contained. To quantify the absolute abundance of each unique TCRbeta CDR3 rearrangement, sequence reads were collapsed and filtered. For each sample, productive Simpson clonality was calculated as the square root of Simpson's diversity index across productive rearrangements. TCRdb retrieved this table from immuneACCESS and kept in-frame rearrangements only. Not all clones are present; in checked studies, unresolved V genes account for under half, and no reason is known for the remainder. The V and J calls and clone size are taken from that table; D and trimming were inferred from the DNA. The sample yields some 19,000 clones; 85% to 90% were counted once. Jointly, the top ten make up about a sixth of the sample.

The CDR3 goes from the cysteine to the phenylalanine over 16 residues. Of all the DNA, just the CDR3 is kept, 48 bases in frame from base 1. The germline V and J ends show losses of 3 bases and 5 bases respectively, and no gene match explains 10 bases of the junction. The CDR1 and CDR2 encoded by the germline V gene (reference sequence) are SGHNT and YYREEE. The collaborating institutions used their own protocols to collect whole blood in K2EDTA tubes. Collaborator samples were shipped for TCRbeta analysis as frozen whole blood, isolated PBMCs, or DNA extracted from either sample type. In regard to this clone: Its antigen is not yet known. No quality values exist for individual bases; no much larger clone is one base distant.

The chain was built from TRBV5-4 and TRBJ1-5; 8 junctional bases match TRBD1. This TCR was recovered from a man between 65 and 85 years old with acute or convalescent COVID-19. Sequencing was carried out using peripheral blood. The CDR3 region: CASSSRTGMAYQPQHF. The DNA is TGTGCCAGCAGCTCTCGGACAGGGATGGCTTATCAGCCCCAGCATTTT.